This TCR beta chain appears in the sequencing data of a study of blood T cell repertoires in COVID-19. Study overall: The analysed material was cDNA or gDNA that came from T cells, B-cell-depleted T cells, or PBMCs.

V lost 7 bases, J lost 7 bases, and 8 bases stayed unmatched. CDR1 KGHSH and CDR2 LQKENI come from the germline V gene. The length of the CDR3 is 13 residues. Only in-frame clones appear in the TCRdb table, and some are missing; sequencing was by immunoSEQ multiplex PCR. In the table there are under 55,000 clones, 65% to 80% of which are singletons. Sample: peripheral blood. V and J are TRBV18 and TRBJ1-1, with 8 bases that match TRBD1. The TCR was taken from a man between 65 and 79 years old with acute or convalescent COVID-19. The CDR3 here is CASFQRQGNEAFF. In DNA form, the CDR3 reads TGTGCCAGCTTCCAGAGACAGGGGAATGAAGCTTTCTTT.